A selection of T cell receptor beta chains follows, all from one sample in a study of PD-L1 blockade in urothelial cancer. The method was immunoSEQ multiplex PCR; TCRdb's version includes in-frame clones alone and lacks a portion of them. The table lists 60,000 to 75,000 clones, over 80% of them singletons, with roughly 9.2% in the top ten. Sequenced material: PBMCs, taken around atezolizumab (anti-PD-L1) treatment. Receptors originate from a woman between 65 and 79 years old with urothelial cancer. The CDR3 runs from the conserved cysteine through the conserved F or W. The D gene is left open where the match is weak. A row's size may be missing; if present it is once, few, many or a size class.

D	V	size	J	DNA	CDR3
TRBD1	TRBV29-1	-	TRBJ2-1	TGCAGCGTTGAAACTGCCGGACAGGGGTCCTACAATGAGCAGTTCTTC	CSVETAGQGSYNEQFF
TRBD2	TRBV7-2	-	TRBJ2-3	TGTGCCAGCAGCTTAAGGTTACGGGGGGACAGCACAGATACGCAGTATTTT	CASSLRLRGDSTDTQYF
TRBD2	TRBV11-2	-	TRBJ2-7	TGTGCCAGCAGCTTAGGCGGGGGGGTCGCCTACGAGCAGTACTTC	CASSLGGGVAYEQYF
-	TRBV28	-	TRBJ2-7	TGTGCCAGCAGCTTACACCCCCGGGCAGGGTGGAACGGCGAGCAGTACTTC	CASSLHPRAGWNGEQYF
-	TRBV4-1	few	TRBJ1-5	TGCGCCAGCAGTTTGGACACGACTTATAGCAATCAGCCCCAGCATTTT	CASSLDTTYSNQPQHF
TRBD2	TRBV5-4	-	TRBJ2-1	TGTGCCAGCAGCCTAACTAGCGGGAGCTACAATGAGCAGTTCTTC	CASSLTSGSYNEQFF
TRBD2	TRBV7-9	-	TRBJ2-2	TGTGCCAGCAGCTTACCTCTAGCGGGGGCCCAGAACACCGGGGAGCTGTTTTTT	CASSLPLAGAQNTGELFF
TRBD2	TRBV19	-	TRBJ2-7	TGTGCCAGTAGTATTTCTAGCGGGGGGACCAGTGAGCAGTACTTC	CASSISSGGTSEQYF
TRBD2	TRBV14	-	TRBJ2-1	TGTGCCAGCAGCCAGGAACTAGCGGGAGGTAATGAGCAGTTCTTC	CASSQELAGGNEQFF
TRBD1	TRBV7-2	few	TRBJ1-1	TGTGCCAGCAGCACAAGGGGGCTGAGCACTGAAGCTTTCTTT	CASSTRGLSTEAFF
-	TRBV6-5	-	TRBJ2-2	TGTGCCAGCACAGGGTCGGGCACCGGGGAGCTGTTTTTT	CASTGSGTGELFF
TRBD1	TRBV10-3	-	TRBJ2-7	TGTGCCATCAGTGACCGGGACAGCTTCTTCTACGAGCAGTACTTC	CAISDRDSFFYEQYF
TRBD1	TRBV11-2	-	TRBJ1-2	TGTGCCAGCAGCTCCGCGGGACTGGGACAGGGGGCTTGGGGCTACACCTTC	CASSSAGLGQGAWGYTF
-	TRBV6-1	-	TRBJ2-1	TGTGCCAGCAGTGGGAACTATCATCCTTCCTACAATGAGCAGTTCTTC	CASSGNYHPSYNEQFF
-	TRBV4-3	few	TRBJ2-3	TGCGCCAGCAGCCAAGACACTCAGCGGAGGAGGGATACGCAGTATTTT	CASSQDTQRRRDTQYF
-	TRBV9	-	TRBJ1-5	TGTGCCAGCAGCGCGACCGGGGACAATCAGCCCCAGCATTTT	CASSATGDNQPQHF
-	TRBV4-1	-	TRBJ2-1	TGCGCCAGCAGCCAAGACTCAGGCTACAATGAGCAGTTCTTC	CASSQDSGYNEQFF
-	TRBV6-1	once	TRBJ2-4	TGTGCCAGCAGTAAAACAGGGAACGCGGAAAACATTCAGTACTTC	CASSKTGNAENIQYF
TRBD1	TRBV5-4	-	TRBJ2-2	TGTGCCAGCAGCTCACAGGGGTCGTGGACCGGGGAGCTGTTTTTT	CASSSQGSWTGELFF
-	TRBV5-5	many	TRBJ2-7	TGTGCCAGCAGCTTGGTCCCAGGGGGGACCTACGAGCAGTACTTC	CASSLVPGGTYEQYF
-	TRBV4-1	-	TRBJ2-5	TGCGCCAGCAGCAGGGGAGGTGGAGTGGTTGGAGAGACCCAGTACTTC	CASSRGGGVVGETQYF
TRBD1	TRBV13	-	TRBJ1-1	TGTGCCAGCAGCATGGGACAGGGGTATATGAACACTGAAGCTTTCTTT	CASSMGQGYMNTEAFF
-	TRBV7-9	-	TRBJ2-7	TGTGCCAGCAGCTCCGCGGAGGCGTCCCCCTACGAGCAGTACTTC	CASSSAEASPYEQYF
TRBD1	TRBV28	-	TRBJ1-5	TGTGCCAGCAGTTTTCGAACCGGGACAGGGAGCGGTCAGCCCCAGCATTTT	CASSFRTGTGSGQPQHF
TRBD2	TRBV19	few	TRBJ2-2	TGTGCCAGTAGTGTGGGACTAGCGGGAGAGGCCGGGGAGCTGTTTTTT	CASSVGLAGEAGELFF
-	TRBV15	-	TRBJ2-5	TGTGCCACCAGCAGAGATCGCGCGGAAGAGACCCAGTACTTC	CATSRDRAEETQYF
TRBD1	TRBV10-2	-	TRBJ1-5	TGCGCCAGCAGTTTCGGACAGGGCAGCAATCAGCCCCAGCATTTT	CASSFGQGSNQPQHF
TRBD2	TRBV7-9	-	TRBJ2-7	TGTGCCAGCAGCTTCCCAGTGCCGGGACTAGCGGAGAGCTCCTACGAGCAGTACTTC	CASSFPVPGLAESSYEQYF
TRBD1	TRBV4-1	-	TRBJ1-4	TGCGCCAGCAGCCAGCAGGGGGCCCCTAATGAAAAACTGTTTTTT	CASSQQGAPNEKLFF
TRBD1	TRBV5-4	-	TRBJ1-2	TGTGCCAGCAGCCTCGAGGGGGCGCCGGTTGCAGGTTACACCTTC	CASSLEGAPVAGYTF
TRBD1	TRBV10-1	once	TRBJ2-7	TGCGCCAGCAGTGAGTCAGGGACAGGGCTCTCCGAGCAGTACTTC	CASSESGTGLSEQYF
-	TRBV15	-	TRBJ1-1	TGTGCCACCAGCAGAGTTTTCAGAAACCCGAACACTGAAGCTTTCTTT	CATSRVFRNPNTEAFF
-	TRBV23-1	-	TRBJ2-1	TGCGCCAGCAGTCAATCTGAGGGGGATGAGCAGTTCTTC	CASSQSEGDEQFF
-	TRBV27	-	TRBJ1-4	TGTGCCAGCAGTCCGACGGGGGTGCGGGCCTCGGCAACTAATGAAAAACTGTTTTTT	CASSPTGVRASATNEKLFF
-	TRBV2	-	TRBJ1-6	TGTGCCAGCAGTGCGGGGGGAAGCTCCTATAATTCACCCCTCCACTTT	CASSAGGSSYNSPLHF
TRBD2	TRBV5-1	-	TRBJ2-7	TGCGCCAGCAGCTTGGGGGTGACTAGCGGGGGGGTTATCTCCTACGAGCAGTACTTC	CASSLGVTSGGVISYEQYF
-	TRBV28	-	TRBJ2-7	TGTGCCAGCAGTTCGACCGCGGCAGGGCTAACCTACGAGCAGTACTTC	CASSSTAAGLTYEQYF
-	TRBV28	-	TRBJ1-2	TGTGCCACCTCACACGACAGGAACTATGGCTACACCTTC	CATSHDRNYGYTF
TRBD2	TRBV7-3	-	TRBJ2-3	TGTGCCAGCAGCTTATCGGCGGGAGCGAACACAGATACGCAGTATTTT	CASSLSAGANTDTQYF
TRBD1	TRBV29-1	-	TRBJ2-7	TGCAGCGTTGGGGACAGGAGGGCCTACGAGCAGTACTTC	CSVGDRRAYEQYF
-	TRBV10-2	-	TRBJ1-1	TGCGCCAGCAGTGACGGAGGGTATGGCACTGAAGCTTTCTTT	CASSDGGYGTEAFF
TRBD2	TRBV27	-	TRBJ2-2	TGTGCCAGCAGTTTACGCACTAGCGGGAGGGCCGCGTTGGACACCGGGGAGCTGTTTTTT	CASSLRTSGRAALDTGELFF
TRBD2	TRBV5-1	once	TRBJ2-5	TGCGCCAGCAGCTTGGGCTGGACTAGCGGGAGTGCGTACCAAGAGACCCAGTACTTC	CASSLGWTSGSAYQETQYF
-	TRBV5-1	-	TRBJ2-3	TGCGCCAGCAGCTTCCTTATTAGCACAGATACGCAGTATTTT	CASSFLISTDTQYF
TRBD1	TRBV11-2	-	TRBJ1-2	TGTGCCAGCAGCCCGACAGGGAGCCGAGGCTACACCTTC	CASSPTGSRGYTF
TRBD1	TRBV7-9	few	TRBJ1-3	TGTGCCAGCAGTCCGGACAGGTCTTTAGGAAACACCATATATTTT	CASSPDRSLGNTIYF
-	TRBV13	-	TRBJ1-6	TGTGCCAGCAGCCACCAGACGGGGGGCAATTCACCCCTCCACTTT	CASSHQTGGNSPLHF
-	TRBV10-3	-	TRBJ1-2	TGTGCCATCAGTGACCCCAGCAGGCCAACTAACTATGGCTACACCTTC	CAISDPSRPTNYGYTF
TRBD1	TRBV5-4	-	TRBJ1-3	TGTGCCAGCAGCCCCGGACAGGGCTTTCGTGGAAACACCATATATTTT	CASSPGQGFRGNTIYF
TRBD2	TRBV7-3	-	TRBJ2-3	TGTGCCAGCAGCGCGGGACTAGCGGGAGGTACAGATACGCAGTATTTT	CASSAGLAGGTDTQYF
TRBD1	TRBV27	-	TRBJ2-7	TGTGCCAGCAGTTTAAGCTGGACAGGGGGCGCCGAGCAGTACTTC	CASSLSWTGGAEQYF
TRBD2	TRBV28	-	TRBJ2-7	TGTGCCAGCAGTTTTGTGTCGGGAGGTCCGTACGAGCAGTACTTC	CASSFVSGGPYEQYF
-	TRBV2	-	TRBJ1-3	TGTGCCAGCAGTGAAGCGAACTCCCTTACAGGGAGCGGAGCTGGAAACACCATATATTTT	CASSEANSLTGSGAGNTIYF
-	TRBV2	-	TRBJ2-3	TGTGCCAGCAGCCAGGACACGAGCACAGATACGCAGTATTTT	CASSQDTSTDTQYF
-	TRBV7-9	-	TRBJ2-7	TGTGCCAGCAGCTTTGACGGGAAGCAGTACTTC	CASSFDGKQYF
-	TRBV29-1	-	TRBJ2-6	TGCAGCGTTGAAACCCCGGGACAATTCTCTGGGGCCAACGTCCTGACTTTC	CSVETPGQFSGANVLTF
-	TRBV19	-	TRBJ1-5	TGTGCCAGTAGTATGACAGCACATAGCAATCAGCCCCAGCATTTT	CASSMTAHSNQPQHF
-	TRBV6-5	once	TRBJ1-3	TGTGCCAGCAGTTACGGGAGGCCGAGCTCTGGAAACACCATATATTTT	CASSYGRPSSGNTIYF
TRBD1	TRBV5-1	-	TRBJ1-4	TGCGCCAGCAGCTTAGAGGGGGCCGGGGGTGAAAAACTGTTTTTT	CASSLEGAGGEKLFF